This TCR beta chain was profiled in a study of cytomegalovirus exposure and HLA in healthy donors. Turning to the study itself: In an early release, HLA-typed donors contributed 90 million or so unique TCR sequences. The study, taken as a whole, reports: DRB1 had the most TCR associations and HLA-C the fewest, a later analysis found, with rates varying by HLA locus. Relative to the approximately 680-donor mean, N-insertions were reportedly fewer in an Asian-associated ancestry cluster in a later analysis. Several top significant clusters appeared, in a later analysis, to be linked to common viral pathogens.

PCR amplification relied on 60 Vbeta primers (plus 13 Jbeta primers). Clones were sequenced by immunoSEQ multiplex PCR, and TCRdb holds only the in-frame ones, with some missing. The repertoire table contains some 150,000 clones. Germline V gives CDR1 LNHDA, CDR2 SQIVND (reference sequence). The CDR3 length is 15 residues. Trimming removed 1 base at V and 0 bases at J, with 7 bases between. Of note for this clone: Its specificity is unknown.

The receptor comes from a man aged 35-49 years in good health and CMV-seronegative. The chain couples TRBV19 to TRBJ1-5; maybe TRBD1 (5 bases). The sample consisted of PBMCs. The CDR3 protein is CASSIARVSNQPQHF. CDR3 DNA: TGTGCCAGTAGTATAGCCAGGGTTAGCAATCAGCCCCAGCATTTT.